Below are 15 T cell receptor beta chains sequenced from a single sample in a study of PD-1 blockade in mismatch repair-deficient tumors (dated 2017 in TCRdb). This sample's time point label indicates: roughly ten-day in vitro stimulation with candidate neoantigen peptide 5. The antigens of these receptors remain unknown. Libraries were constructed by the immunoSEQ multiplex PCR assay. TCRdb retrieved this table from immuneACCESS and kept in-frame rearrangements only. Not all clones are present; in checked studies, unresolved V genes account for under half, and no reason is known for the remainder. For this sample the table gives approximately 15,000 clones, of which less than 85% were detected only once. Roughly 9.7% of the sample lies in the top ten. The material was cells cultured in vitro, obtained from a patient treated with pembrolizumab. The receptors stem from an adult with mismatch repair-deficient cancer.

The chain has TRBV11-2 and TRBJ1-2; no definite D call. This CDR3 contains 13 residues. V was trimmed by 4 bases and J by 3 bases, leaving 9 bases between them. Germline V gives CDR1 SGHAT, CDR2 FQNNGV. The CDR3 DNA sequence: TGTGCCAGCAGCTCCCTCGGGGACTATGGCTACACCTTC. Translated: CASSSLGDYGYTF.

As to this clone: This sample includes further DNA sequences coding for the same CDR3. This sequence joins TRBV7-6 and TRBJ2-1, with 7 bases identical to TRBD2. CDR3 length equals 12 residues. Trimming cost V 5 bases and J 7 bases; bases outside gene matches: 2. Germline values: CDR1 SGHVS, CDR2 FNYEAQ. CDR3 DNA sequence: TGTGCCAGCAGCCGACTAGCTAATGAGCAGTTCTTC. Protein product: CASSRLANEQFF. Full variable domain (rest looked up from reference TRBV7-6 and TRBJ2-1): GAGVSQSPRYKVTKRGQDVALRCDPISGHVSLYWYRQALGQGPEFLTYFNYEAQQDKSGLPNDRFSAERPEGSISTLTIQRTEQRDSAMYRCASSRLANEQFFGPGTRLTVL.

This clone was seen only once. The genes are TRBV30 and TRBJ2-3, with D hard to call. The V gene lost 4 bases and the J gene lost 3 bases, with 11 bases spanning the gap. CDR3 length: 13 amino acids. Germline V CDR1 and CDR2: GTSNPN, SVGIG (reference sequence). The DNA of the CDR3 is TGTGCCTGGACTCGGAAAACGACAGATACGCAGTATTTT. Amino acid sequence: CAWTRKTTDTQYF.

This sequence joins TRBV11-2 and TRBJ2-7, with a possible D match to TRBD1 (6 bases). Germline-derived CDR1 and CDR2 are SGHAT and FQNNGV. V shed 1 base and J shed 6 bases, with 13 bases lying between them. The CDR3 runs 14 residues. CDR3 nucleotides: TGTGCCAGCAGCTTAGGGAGCTCAGGGGCCGAGCAGTACTTC. This codes for CASSLGSSGAEQYF.

The chain carries TRBV6-1 and TRBJ2-7; D perhaps matches TRBD2 (5 bases). V was trimmed by 1 base and J by 7 bases, leaving 20 bases between them. The CDR3 spans 16 residues. Germline CDR1 reads MNHNS; CDR2 reads SASEGT. The CDR3 loop is CASSEEGRLPLGEQYF. The CDR3 nucleotides read TGTGCCAGCAGTGAAGAAGGCCGACTACCTCTGGGGGAGCAGTACTTC.

The chain carries TRBV7-9 and TRBJ2-3, with D possibly matching TRBD1 (6 bases). The CDR3 runs 16 residues. V lost 5 bases, J lost 5 bases, and 20 bases lay in between. CDR1 is SEHNR, CDR2 FQNEAQ, per germline (reference sequence). CDR3 region: CASSPLAGVRVDTQYF. Written as DNA, the CDR3 is TGTGCCAGCAGCCCCTTAGCAGGGGTAAGGGTAGATACGCAGTATTTT.

This clone was counted once. This rearrangement joins TRBV10-3 to TRBJ2-1; 8 nucleotides match TRBD2. The CDR3 is made up of 16 amino acids. Germline V gene sequence: CDR1 ENHRY, CDR2 SYGVKD. The V segment lost 0 bases and the J segment 7 bases; nucleotides outside the gene matches: 8. The CDR3 is CAISESAGADGNEQFF. CDR3 coding DNA: TGTGCCATCAGTGAGTCAGCGGGAGCGGATGGAAATGAGCAGTTCTTC.

V is TRBV7-3 and J is TRBJ2-1, with TRBD1 identical over 7 bases. V lost 2 bases and J lost 1; bases outside the gene matches: 5. Germline V gene sequence: CDR1 SGHTA, CDR2 FQGTGA. The CDR3 is 16 amino acids. The DNA for the CDR3 is TGTGCCAGCAGCTTAGCGCCGGGACAGTCCTACAATGAGCAGTTCTTC. This codes for CASSLAPGQSYNEQFF.

This sequence joins TRBV27 and TRBJ1-2; D is uncertain. There are 15 residues in the CDR3. The germline V gene encodes CDR1 MNHEY and CDR2 SMNVEV (reference sequence). The V end was cut by 5 bases, the J end by 4 bases, with 17 bases between. The CDR3 here is CASSPSGPSVYGYTF. The CDR3, as DNA: TGTGCCAGCAGTCCTTCGGGCCCATCAGTCTATGGCTACACCTTC.

This chain joins TRBV7-7 and TRBJ2-5; D unresolved. Germline V gives CDR1 SSHAT, CDR2 FNYEAQ (reference sequence). Trimming took off 1 base at V and 5 bases at J, with 14 bases between the two ends. The CDR3 length is 15 residues. CDR3 DNA: TGTGCCAGCAGCTTAGAGGTTGGACGGTGGGAGACCCAGTACTTC. The encoded protein is CASSLEVGRWETQYF. Full variable domain (remainder filled in from reference TRBV7-7 and TRBJ2-5): GAGVSQSPRYKVTKRGQDVTLRCDPISSHATLYWYQQALGQGPEFLTYFNYEAQPDKSGLPSDRFSAERPEGSISTLTIQRTEQRDSAMYRCASSLEVGRWETQYFGPGTRLLVL.

This chain joins TRBV7-2 and TRBJ2-3; a weak D match, TRBD2 (5 bases). V was clipped by 0 bases and J by 6 bases, with 7 bases between them. Germline V gene data show CDR1 as SGHTA and CDR2 as FQGNSA. The CDR3 is made up of 13 amino acids. The CDR3: CASSLAGVDTQYF. DNA for the CDR3: TGTGCCAGCAGCTTAGCGGGAGTCGATACGCAGTATTTT.

The chain recombines TRBV11-2 with TRBJ2-7; the D is unclear. In germline, CDR1 is SGHAT, CDR2 FQNNGV. There are 12 residues in the CDR3. V lost 2 bases, J lost 3 bases, and 5 bases lay in between. The CDR3 loop is CASSLSSYEQYF. The DNA of the CDR3 is TGTGCCAGCAGCTTAAGTAGCTACGAGCAGTACTTC.

This clone was seen more than once but under ten times. The V and J genes are TRBV11-3 and TRBJ2-7; 7 bases agree with TRBD2. Germline V gene data show CDR1 as SGHNT and CDR2 as YENEEA. Unmatched junction bases numbered 22, after V lost 2 bases and J lost 3 bases. The CDR3 extends over 20 amino acids. CDR3 DNA: TGTGCCAGCAGCTTAACCGTGGCTTTTGCTAGCGGAGGAGGGGTCTACGAGCAGTACTTC. This gives the protein CASSLTVAFASGGGVYEQYF.

CDR3 in DNA: TGTGCCAGCAGTTCCGAGGGGGCCACTGAAGCTTTCTTT. Translating gives CASSSEGATEAFF. V and J are TRBV27 and TRBJ1-1, with 7 positions matching TRBD1. After removal of 4 bases from V and 4 bases from J, the junction contained 3 bases not matched to a gene. This CDR3 is built from 13 residues. Germline lookup yields CDR1 MNHEY and CDR2 SMNVEV (reference sequence).

V usage is TRBV28 and J usage is TRBJ1-4; no definite D call. This CDR3 is 14 amino acids long. Germline loops: CDR1 MDHEN, CDR2 SYDVKM. Deletions cut 3 bases from V and 2 bases from J, with 7 bases between. CDR3 in DNA: TGTGCCAGCAGTTTTTCCGACACTAATGAAAAACTGTTTTTT. Translated: CASSFSDTNEKLFF.